This T cell receptor beta chain emerged from a study of T-cell reconstitution after alpha-beta-depleted transplantation in children. Study outcomes and limitations: Reportedly, only several hundred clones from non-depleted graft cells drove alpha-beta T-cell counts at about two months.

Looked up from germline, CDR1 is SGHRS and CDR2 is YFSETQ. V trimming: 4 bases; J trimming: 2 bases; junction bases outside the gene matches: 5. The length of the CDR3 is 16 residues. Preparing the TCRbeta library involved the use of unique molecular identifiers. TCRdb re-analysed the PCR reads in MiXCR, keeping a single row per CDR3 protein. The table lists 500,000 to 650,000 distinct CDR3 sequences, 10% to 15% of them singletons. This clonotype was seen a few times. The antigen remains undetermined. The V and J genes are TRBV5-1 and TRBJ2-3, with 12 positions matching TRBD2. This receptor was identified in a male patient under 18 who had a stem cell transplant for acute myeloid leukemia, so the T cells may come from the graft donor. The sample was PBMCs, mostly from graft donor cells, taken 360 days after TCRalphabeta/CD19-depleted stem cell transplant. CDR3 sequence (DNA): TGCGCCAGCAGCACGGGACTAGCGGGTCTCACAGATACGCAGTATTTT. As protein: CASSTGLAGLTDTQYF.